This paragraph reports one T cell receptor (beta chain). What it recognizes is unknown. The sample comes from a study of shared clonotypes between healthy human individuals. Cells designated naive CD8 were CD45RO-negative and were positively selected for CCR7, with terminally differentiated effector memory CD45RA+ cells excluded. V gave up 8 bases and J gave up 2 bases, with 12 bases separating them. The CDR3 spans 13 residues. The V gene's germline CDR1 is SNHLY and CDR2 FYNNEI. The protocol was immunoSEQ multiplex PCR, while the TCRdb copy is restricted to in-frame clones and leaves out a portion. Of about 2 million clones in the sample, just under 95% were seen once. Broader study findings: Limitation of the genetic and exposure-history diversity represented came from the few donors. A handful of donors had around 5% of their naive CD4 clonotypes in common.

The source of this sequence is a man between 18 and 35 years old in good health. The genes are TRBV2 and TRBJ1-2; D gene ambiguous. The sample comprised naive CD8+ T cells sorted from blood. The CDR3 DNA is TGTGCCAGCCTTAATCCAGTGAACTATGGCTACACCTTC. It codes for CASLNPVNYGYTF.